This T cell receptor (beta chain) was profiled in a study of T cells in Graves' hyperthyroidism and ophthalmopathy. Trimming removed 6 bases at V and 6 bases at J, with 11 bases between. The CDR3 extends over 11 amino acids. Per germline, CDR1 GTSNPN and CDR2 SVGIG (reference sequence). Researchers took RNA transcripts and amplified the TCR beta CDR3 regions from them. A first-round RT-PCR of the TCR CDR3 used the HTBI primer set. TCRdb fed the multiplex PCR reads into MiXCR, producing one record per CDR3 protein. The sample shows under 300,000 distinct CDR3 sequences, roughly 15% of them seen only once. In this sample, this clonotype turned up many times. Hyperthyroidism patients were newly diagnosed, had disease duration under 2 months, and were aged 18 to 65 years. Diagnoses rested on clinical symptoms, serum thyroxine and TRAb, thyroid ultrasound and orbital computed tomography.

This clonotype was obtained from a woman aged 40-49 years with Graves' hyperthyroidism. This sequence joins TRBV30 and TRBJ1-1; D ambiguous. The source material was blood. In nucleotides, the CDR3 is TGTGCCTGTCAAAGAGACGCTGAAGCTTTCTTT. Amino acids: CACQRDAEAFF.